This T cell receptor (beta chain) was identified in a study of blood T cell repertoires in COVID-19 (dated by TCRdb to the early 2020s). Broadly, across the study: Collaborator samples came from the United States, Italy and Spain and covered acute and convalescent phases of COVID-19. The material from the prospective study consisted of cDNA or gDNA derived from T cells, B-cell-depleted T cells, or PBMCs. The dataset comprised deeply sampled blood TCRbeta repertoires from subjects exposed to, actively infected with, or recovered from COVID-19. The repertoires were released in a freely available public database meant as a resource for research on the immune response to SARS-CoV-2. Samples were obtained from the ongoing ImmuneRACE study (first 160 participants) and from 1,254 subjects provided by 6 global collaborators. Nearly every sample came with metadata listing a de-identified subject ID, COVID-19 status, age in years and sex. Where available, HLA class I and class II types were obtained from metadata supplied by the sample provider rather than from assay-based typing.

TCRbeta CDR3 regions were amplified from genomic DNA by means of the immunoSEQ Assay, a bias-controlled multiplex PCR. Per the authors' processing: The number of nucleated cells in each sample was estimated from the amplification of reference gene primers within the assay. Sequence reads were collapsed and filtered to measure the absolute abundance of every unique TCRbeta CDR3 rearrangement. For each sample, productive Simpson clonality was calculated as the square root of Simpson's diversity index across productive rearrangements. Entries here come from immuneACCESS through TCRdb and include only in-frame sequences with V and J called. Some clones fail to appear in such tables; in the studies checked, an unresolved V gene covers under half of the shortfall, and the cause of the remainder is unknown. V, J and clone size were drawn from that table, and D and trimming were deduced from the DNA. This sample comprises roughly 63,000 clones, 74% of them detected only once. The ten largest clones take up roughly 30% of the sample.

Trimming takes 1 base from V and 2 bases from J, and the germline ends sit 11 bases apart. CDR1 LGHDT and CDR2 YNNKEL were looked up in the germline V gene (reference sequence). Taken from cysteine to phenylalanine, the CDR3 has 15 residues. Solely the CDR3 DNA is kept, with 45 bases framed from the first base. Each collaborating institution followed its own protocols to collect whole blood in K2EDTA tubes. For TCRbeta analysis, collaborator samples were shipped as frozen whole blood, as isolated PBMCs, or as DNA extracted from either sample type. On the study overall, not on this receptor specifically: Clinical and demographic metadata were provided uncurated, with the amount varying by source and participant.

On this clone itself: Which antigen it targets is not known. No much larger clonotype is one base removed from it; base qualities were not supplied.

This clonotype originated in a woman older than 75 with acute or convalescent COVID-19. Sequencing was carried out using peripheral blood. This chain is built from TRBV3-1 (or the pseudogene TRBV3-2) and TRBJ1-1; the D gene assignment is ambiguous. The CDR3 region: CASSQVYSPNTEAFF. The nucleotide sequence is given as TGTGCCAGCAGCCAAGTTTACAGCCCCAACACTGAAGCTTTCTTT.